Presented here are 9 T cell receptor beta chains from one specimen sequenced in a study of OX40 agonist ivuxolimab in advanced cancers. Produced via immunoSEQ multiplex PCR; TCRdb's table is partial and in-frame only. The table shows some 39,000 clones, with approximately 78% occurring only once. Sequenced material: CD4+ or CD8+ T cells sorted from blood, taken in a trial of the OX40 agonist ivuxolimab. These receptors all stem from an adult with an advanced solid tumor such as melanoma, head and neck, liver or kidney cancer.

CDR3: CASSSTGSRNEKLFF. For the CDR3, the DNA is TGTGCCAGCAGTTCGACAGGGAGTAGAAATGAAAAACTGTTTTTT. The chain recombines TRBV6-6 with TRBJ1-4; 7 nucleotides match TRBD1. CDR3 length: 15 residues. The V gene end was trimmed by 4 bases and the J gene end by 5 bases; junction bases not matched to a gene: 7. Germline-derived CDR1 and CDR2 are MNHNY and SVGAGI (reference sequence).

This clone was counted a single time. The CDR3 region is CASGKQGTGQNIQYF. The CDR3 bases are TGTGCCAGTGGAAAACAAGGGACAGGACAAAACATTCAGTACTTC. The chain joins TRBV19 to TRBJ2-4; 8 nucleotides match TRBD1. The trim removed 8 bases at V and 5 bases at J, leaving 11 bases unmatched. Germline CDR1 LNHDA, CDR2 SQIVND (reference sequence). This CDR3 is 15 amino acids long. The full variable domain, its missing parts supplied by reference TRBV19 and TRBJ2-4, is DGGITQSPKYLFRKEGQNVTLSCEQNLNHDAMYWYRQDPGQGLRLIYYSQIVNDFQKGDIAEGYSVSREKKESFPLTVTSAQKNPTAFYLCASGKQGTGQNIQYFGAGTRLSVL.

V usage is TRBV6-1 and J usage is TRBJ2-3; D ambiguous. V lost 5 bases to trimming and J lost 4 bases, with 10 bases between them. This CDR3 is built from 13 residues. CDR1 and CDR2 from the germline V gene are MNHNS and SASEGT. The CDR3 region is CASSWDRADTQYF. The CDR3 DNA reads TGTGCCAGCAGTTGGGATCGCGCAGATACGCAGTATTTT.

This chain connects TRBV6-5 to TRBJ2-3, with no clear D. CDR3 length: 15 residues. V was shortened by 2 bases and J by 0 bases, with 9 bases between the two germline ends. Germline CDR1 and CDR2: MNHEY and SVGAGI. CDR3 nucleotides: TGTGCCAGCAGTTACAGTGGTGCTAGCACAGATACGCAGTATTTT. This encodes CASSYSGASTDTQYF.

This chain links TRBV30 with TRBJ2-1, with D perhaps matching TRBD2 (6 bases). The V gene lost 0 bases and the J gene lost 9 bases, with 12 bases spanning the gap. The CDR3 extends over 13 amino acids. CDR1 and CDR2 from the germline V gene are GTSNPN and SVGIG (reference sequence). In nucleotides, the CDR3 is TGTGCCTGGAGTGTCCTGGGGGGAAGTGAGCAGTTCTTC. Its protein product is CAWSVLGGSEQFF.

This clone was detected only a few times. V is TRBV19 and J is TRBJ2-2; tentative D call: TRBD2 (6 bases). The CDR3 spans 15 residues. The V and J ends lost 3 bases and 6 bases respectively, with 14 bases between them. The germline V gene has CDR1 LNHDA and CDR2 SQIVND (reference sequence). CDR3 nucleotides: TGTGCCAGTAGTATGAGGAGGGGATCGGCCGGGGAGCTGTTTTTT. Translating gives CASSMRRGSAGELFF.

J is TRBJ1-6 and V is TRBV11-2; D is undetermined. The CDR3 covers 14 residues. Trimming pared 1 base from V and 4 bases from J, leaving 5 bases between. CDR1 and CDR2 from the germline V gene are SGHAT and FQNNGV. CDR3 coding DNA: TGTGCCAGCAGCTTAGGAGGGTATAATTCACCCCTCCACTTT. Encoded protein: CASSLGGYNSPLHF.

This clone was counted a single time. The chain is built from TRBV6-6 and TRBJ2-7; 7 bases match TRBD1. V gave up 0 bases and J gave up 9 bases; unmatched junction bases: 2. Per the germline V gene, CDR1 is MNHNY and CDR2 is SVGAGI (reference sequence). This CDR3 comprises 12 residues. In nucleotides, the CDR3 is TGTGCCAGCAGTTACTCGACAGGGACGCAGTACTTC. Protein: CASSYSTGTQYF.

This clone was counted a single time. V and J are TRBV28 and TRBJ1-1; perhaps TRBD1 as D (5 bases). CDR1 MDHEN and CDR2 SYDVKM come from the germline V gene. The CDR3 is made up of 12 amino acids. Trimming removed 11 bases from V and 1 base from J, with 11 bases in between. The DNA for the CDR3 is TGTGCCGGCTCCGGGGCGAACACTGAAGCTTTCTTT. As protein: CAGSGANTEAFF.